This T cell receptor beta chain derives from a study of blood T cell repertoires in COVID-19. The wider study: T cells, B-cell-depleted T cells, or PBMCs provided the cDNA or gDNA that served as material.

The CDR3 has 13 amino acids. Germline V gene data show CDR1 as MNHNY and CDR2 as SVGAGI (reference sequence). The V gene lost 7 bases and the J gene lost 2 bases, with 9 bases spanning the gap. Seattle patient enrollment occurred during active infection, with longitudinal follow-up thereafter. The protocol was immunoSEQ multiplex PCR, while the TCRdb copy is restricted to in-frame clones and leaves out a portion. The table includes roughly 130,000 clones, 90% detected once. The TCR comes from a man in his sixties with COVID-19, enrolled during active disease. J is TRBJ1-5 and V is TRBV6-6, with D unresolved. Sequenced material: peripheral blood. Here the CDR3 DNA reads TGTGCCAGCACCCGGGGAGGCAATCAGCCCCAGCATTTT. It is translated as CASTRGGNQPQHF.